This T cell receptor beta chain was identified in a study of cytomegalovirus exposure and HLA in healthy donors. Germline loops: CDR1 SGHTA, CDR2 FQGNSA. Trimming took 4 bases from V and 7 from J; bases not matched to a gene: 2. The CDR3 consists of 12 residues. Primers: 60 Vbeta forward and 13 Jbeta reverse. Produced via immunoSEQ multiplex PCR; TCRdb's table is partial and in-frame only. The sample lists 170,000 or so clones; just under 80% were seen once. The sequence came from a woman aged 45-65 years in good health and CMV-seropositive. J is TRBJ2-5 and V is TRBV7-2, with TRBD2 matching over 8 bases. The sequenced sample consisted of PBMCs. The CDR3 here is CASSSREGTQYF. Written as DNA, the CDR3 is TGTGCCAGCAGCTCCCGGGAGGGGACCCAGTACTTC.